These T cell receptor beta chains were read from a single sample in a study of blood T cells in healthy people across ages. TCRdb reprocessed the 5' RACE reads via MiXCR and lists one record per CDR3 protein. This sample yields 1,500,000 or so distinct CDR3 sequences, of which roughly 59% are seen a single time; 6.5% to 8% belongs to the top ten. The source material was blood. The receptors derive from a man aged 18 to 35 in good health. Both conserved end residues are part of each CDR3. D genes are given only for firm matches. Rows may omit the clone size; those that give it use once, few, many or a size class.

CDR3aa | CDR3nt | v_gene | d_gene | len | abundance | j_gene
CASLRHNEQFF | TGTGCCAGCTTACGACACAATGAGCAGTTCTTC | TRBV2 | . | 11 | few | TRBJ2-1
CATSDAGVTDTQYF | TGTGCCACCTCCGACGCAGGGGTGACAGATACGCAGTATTTT | TRBV7-9 | . | 14 | . | TRBJ2-3
CSVGHSTDTQYF | TGCAGCGTTGGTCACAGCACAGATACGCAGTATTTT | TRBV29-1 | . | 12 | . | TRBJ2-3
CASSASLVSARAYTQYF | TGTGCCAGCAGTGCCTCACTAGTCTCGGCCCGTGCCTATACGCAGTATTTT | TRBV12-3/TRBV12-4 | . | 17 | . | TRBJ2-3
CASTRARGGATNEKLFF | TGTGCCAGCACCAGAGCGAGGGGGGGTGCAACTAATGAAAAACTGTTTTTT | TRBV2 | . | 17 | . | TRBJ1-4
CASNVDRKNTEAFF | TGTGCCAGCAATGTGGACAGGAAGAACACTGAAGCTTTCTTT | TRBV5-8 | TRBD1 | 14 | . | TRBJ1-1
CASSFFNRVHLSGGRYNEQFF | TGTGCCAGCAGTTTCTTCAACAGGGTTCATTTGTCGGGCGGGAGGTACAATGAGCAGTTCTTC | TRBV27 | TRBD2 | 21 | . | TRBJ2-1
CAWSVSTGSNEKLFF | TGTGCCTGGAGTGTTAGTACAGGCTCGAATGAAAAACTGTTTTTT | TRBV30 | . | 15 | . | TRBJ1-4
CASSFSGGHPPYNEQFF | TGTGCCAGCAGCTTTAGCGGGGGCCATCCCCCTTACAATGAGCAGTTCTTC | TRBV11-2 | TRBD2 | 17 | few | TRBJ2-1
CASSSTRALREKLFF | TGTGCCAGCAGCTCCACCCGGGCCCTGCGGGAAAAACTGTTTTTT | TRBV12-3/TRBV12-4 | . | 15 | . | TRBJ1-4
CSARDWAEATQYF | TGCAGTGCTAGAGATTGGGCGGAGGCGACCCAGTACTTC | TRBV20-1 | . | 13 | . | TRBJ2-5
CASSQDGGLWASYKTNTGELFF | TGCGCCAGCAGCCAAGATGGTGGGCTTTGGGCTAGCTATAAAACGAACACCGGGGAGCTGTTTTTT | TRBV4-1 | . | 22 | . | TRBJ2-2
CASSVLGARNEQFF | TGTGCCAGCAGTGTGCTGGGGGCGCGGAATGAGCAGTTCTTC | TRBV2 | . | 14 | . | TRBJ2-1
CSVQTGDPEAFF | TGCAGCGTCCAAACAGGGGACCCTGAAGCTTTCTTT | TRBV29-1 | TRBD1 | 12 | . | TRBJ1-1
CASSSQRPLETQFF | TGTGCCAGCAGCTCCCAGAGACCCTTAGAGACCCAGTTCTTC | TRBV7-2 | . | 14 | . | TRBJ2-1
CASRSPRGSHEQYF | TGTGCCAGCAGGTCCCCCAGGGGGAGCCACGAGCAGTACTTC | TRBV28 | TRBD1 | 14 | . | TRBJ2-7
CASSLGPLDKQFF | TGCGCCAGCAGCCTGGGCCCCCTCGATAAGCAGTTCTTC | TRBV4-3 | . | 13 | . | TRBJ2-1
CSAEAGGLSGSYNEQFF | TGCAGCGCCGAGGCGGGAGGGCTGTCGGGCTCCTACAATGAGCAGTTCTTC | TRBV29-1 | TRBD2 | 17 | . | TRBJ2-1
CASSSSNRDASTDTQYF | TGTGCCAGCAGCTCCAGTAACCGGGACGCTAGCACAGATACGCAGTATTTT | TRBV5-6 | . | 17 | once | TRBJ2-3
CASSQQGKWENEKLFF | TGTGCCAGCAGCCAACAGGGAAAATGGGAAAATGAAAAACTGTTTTTT | TRBV21-1 | . | 16 | . | TRBJ1-4
CASSPVAGGTTYEQYF | TGCGCCAGCAGCCCTGTAGCGGGAGGGACGACCTACGAGCAGTACTTC | TRBV5-1 | TRBD2 | 16 | . | TRBJ2-7
CAISAASGASGEQYF | TGTGCCATCAGTGCTGCTAGCGGGGCTTCTGGGGAGCAGTACTTC | TRBV10-3 | TRBD2 | 15 | few | TRBJ2-7